The sequence of this T cell receptor (beta chain) was determined in a study of breast tumors, draining lymph nodes, adjacent tissues. On this clonotype itself: A much larger clone sits a single nucleotide away, making a read error possible.

Germline CDR1 is MDHEN and CDR2 is SYDVKM. V lost 7 bases and J lost 4, with 17 bases in between. The CDR3 runs 14 residues. MiXCR, applied by TCRdb to the multiplex PCR reads, yields one record per CDR3 protein. The sample records approximately 130,000 distinct CDR3 sequences, 21% being singletons. Samples came from axillary lymph nodes draining the breast cancer. Sequencing input: axillary lymph node tissue. J is TRBJ2-7 and V is TRBV28; TRBD1 or TRBD2 may be the D gene (5 bases each). This receptor was identified in a female donor with breast cancer. Some clones in this sample may be carry-over from other donors' samples. The CDR3 spells CASTARQSGYEQYF. As DNA, the CDR3 is TGTGCCAGCACCGCACGACAGTCGGGGTACGAGCAGTACTTC.